These 10 T cell receptor beta chains came from one sample sequenced in a study of blood T cell repertoires in COVID-19. Clones were sequenced by immunoSEQ multiplex PCR, and TCRdb holds only the in-frame ones, with some missing. This sample yields around 220,000 clones, of which around 82% are seen a single time; more than 4.5% belongs to the top ten. Sequenced sample: peripheral blood. These receptors all stem from a woman aged 80 or over with active or convalescent COVID-19.

The chain employs TRBV28 and TRBJ2-7, with D perhaps TRBD1 (6 bases). Germline CDR1 is MDHEN and CDR2 is SYDVKM. This CDR3 spans 14 amino acids. Trimming took off 8 bases at V and 4 bases at J, with 18 bases between the two ends. CDR3 coding DNA: TGTGCCAGCTCTTCAGGGGCCCTCCTATACGAGCAGTACTTC. It encodes CASSSGALLYEQYF.

CDR3 nucleotides: TGTGCCAGTCGGGACACCTCCTACAATGAGCAGTTCTTC. It codes for CASRDTSYNEQFF. This chain uses TRBV6-5 with TRBJ2-1, with D perhaps TRBD1 (6 bases). Trimming took off 9 bases at V and 0 bases at J, with 9 bases between the two ends. Germline V gene data show CDR1 as MNHEY and CDR2 as SVGAGI. The CDR3 runs to 13 residues.

The V gene is TRBV2, the J gene TRBJ2-5; 10 positions agree with TRBD1. The CDR3 contains 15 residues. In germline, CDR1 is SNHLY, CDR2 FYNNEI. J lost 5 bases, V lost 5 bases, and 8 bases had no gene match. The CDR3 loop is CASSTGQGFQETQYF. The DNA of the CDR3 is TGTGCCAGCAGTACGGGACAGGGGTTTCAGGAGACCCAGTACTTC. Full variable domain (remainder filled in from reference TRBV2 and TRBJ2-5): EPEVTQTPSHQVTQMGQEVILRCVPISNHLYFYWYRQILGQKVEFLVSFYNNEISEKSEIFDDQFSVERPDGSNFTLKIRSTKLEDSAMYFCASSTGQGFQETQYFGPGTRLLVL.

V gene TRBV7-9 combines with J gene TRBJ2-3, with 8 positions matching TRBD2. Trimming at V came to 5 bases and at J to 6 bases, leaving 1 base not matched to a gene. Germline assignment: CDR1 SEHNR and CDR2 FQNEAQ (reference sequence). The CDR3 sequence is 12 residues long. The CDR3 is CASSASGDTQYF. CDR3 in DNA: TGTGCCAGCAGCGCTAGCGGGGATACGCAGTATTTT.

This clone was seen just once. The chain has TRBV28 and TRBJ1-4; the D gene is possibly TRBD1 (6 bases). The CDR3 loop spans 19 amino acids. Trimming cost V 2 bases and J 2 bases, with 21 bases left between them. CDR1 and CDR2 (germline): MDHEN, SYDVKM. The CDR3 DNA reads as TGTGCCAGCAGTTTACGGTCTCTTTACGCCAGGGGCACTAATGAAAAACTGTTTTTT. Protein: CASSLRSLYARGTNEKLFF.

This chain uses TRBV5-1 with TRBJ2-5; weak D call: TRBD2 (5 bases). This CDR3 contains 13 residues. The V gene's germline CDR1 is SGHRS and CDR2 YFSETQ. With 6 bases removed from V and 4 bases from J, the gap between germline ends came to 13 bases. CDR3 protein: CASNNEGGETQYF. The CDR3 DNA follows: TGCGCCAGCAACAATGAAGGAGGAGAGACCCAGTACTTC.

The rearrangement links TRBV5-1 to TRBJ1-6, with 7 bases aligning to TRBD1. After removal of 0 bases from V and 10 bases from J, the junction contained 10 bases not matched to a gene. There are 16 residues in the CDR3. Germline-derived CDR1 and CDR2 are SGHRS and YFSETQ. The chain's CDR3 is CASSLAGTGVRSPLHF. In DNA form, the CDR3 reads TGCGCCAGCAGCTTGGCGGGAACAGGGGTTCGATCACCCCTCCACTTT. Combining the CDR3 with reference TRBV5-1 and TRBJ1-6 gives the whole variable domain KAGVTQTPRYLIKTRGQQVTLSCSPISGHRSVSWYQQTPGQGLQFLFEYFSETQRNKGNFPGRFSGRQFSNSRSEMNVSTLELGDSALYLCASSLAGTGVRSPLHFGNGTRLTVT.

The V gene is TRBV7-9, the J gene TRBJ1-6, with TRBD1 identical over 10 bases. CDR1 is SEHNR, CDR2 FQNEAQ, per germline (reference sequence). The V and J ends lost 5 bases and 10 bases, in that order; junction bases with no gene match: 8. The CDR3 contains 15 residues. CDR3 protein: CASSPTGTGESPLHF. For the CDR3, the DNA is TGTGCCAGCAGCCCGACCGGGACAGGGGAATCACCCCTCCACTTT.

The chain combines TRBV29-1 with TRBJ2-3; no clear D. The V and J ends lost 7 bases and 1 base respectively, with 9 bases between them. The CDR3 is 12 amino acids. The V gene's germline CDR1 is SQVTM and CDR2 ANQGSEA. CDR3 protein: CSGLPGTDTQYF. In nucleotides, the CDR3 is TGCAGCGGCCTTCCGGGCACAGATACGCAGTATTTT.

The rearrangement joins TRBV19 to TRBJ2-7; no firm D call. This CDR3 has 15 amino acids. The germline V gene has CDR1 LNHDA and CDR2 SQIVND (reference sequence). The V end was cut by 5 bases, the J end by 1 base, with 15 bases between. The chain's CDR3 is CASSPGFEASYEQYF. The CDR3 nucleotides are TGTGCCAGTAGTCCCGGGTTTGAGGCATCCTACGAGCAGTACTTC.